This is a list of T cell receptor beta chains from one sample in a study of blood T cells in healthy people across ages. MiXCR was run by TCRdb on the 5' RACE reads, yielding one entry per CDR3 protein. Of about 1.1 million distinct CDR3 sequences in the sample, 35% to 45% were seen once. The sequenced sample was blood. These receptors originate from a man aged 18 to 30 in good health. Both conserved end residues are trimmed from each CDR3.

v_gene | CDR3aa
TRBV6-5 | ASSYSPDRRASFYEQY
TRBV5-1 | ASSPSDRGDYEQY
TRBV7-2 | ASSGPEGYGYT
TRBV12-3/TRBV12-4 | ASRGEGVKETQY
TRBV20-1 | SARLHEGTQY
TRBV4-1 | ASSQDISNQPQH
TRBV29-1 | SVEVVWGNTIY
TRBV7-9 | ASSSGRDTIPYEQY
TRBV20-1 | SASQFNEKLF
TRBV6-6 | ASSYGTGGRLQY
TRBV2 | AREIRGEGTDTQY
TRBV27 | ASGTGTAYGYT
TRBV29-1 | SLRARNTDTQY
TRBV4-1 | ASSQGDRVFTVTQY
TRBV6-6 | ASSYSKGGAAEKLF
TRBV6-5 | ASSLTGPPAFYEQY
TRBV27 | ASSLSGTAISSYNEQF
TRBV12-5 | ASGLALGRGGKNEQF
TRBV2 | ASIHRDEGYT
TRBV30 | AWSVLRTGGGYT
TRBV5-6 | ASSWRPTNTEAF
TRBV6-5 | PSSYSDYTDTQY
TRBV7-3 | ASSQNGQANQPQH
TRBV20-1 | SARDSSLGTLH
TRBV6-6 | ASSDRGTSTNEKLF
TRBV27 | ASSRTPSSSYNEQY
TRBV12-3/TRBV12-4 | ASSLNWNTGELF
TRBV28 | ASSKTGARKETQY
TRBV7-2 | ASSPLLRTEAF
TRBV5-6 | ASTFLGGTANYGYT
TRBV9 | ASSFVTSGGYNEQF
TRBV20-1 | SARFPLDSLNTEAF
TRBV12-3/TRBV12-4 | ASSLAGQIITDTQY
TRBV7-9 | ASSLSGTPYEQY
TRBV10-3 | ATRQGTSIDTQY
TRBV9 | ASSVDGGLHNEQF
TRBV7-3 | ASSPTADRGHVDTEAF
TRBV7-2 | ASSFLHEQY
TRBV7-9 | ASSNTGVVNTEAF
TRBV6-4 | ASSDTEGKYGYT
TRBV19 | ASTTWSSGANVLT
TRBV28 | ASSRGQWLEDTEAF
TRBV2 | ASAEGLAGETQY
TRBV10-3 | AISESGLVSTDTQY
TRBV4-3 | ASSQDYLSVSWAGNRYNEQY
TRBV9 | ASSPPSGGSYIEQF
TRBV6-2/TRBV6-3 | ASSYLTTGEQY
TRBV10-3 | AISEPDRGPT
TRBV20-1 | SARPPTSESDTQY
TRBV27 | ASSPNIGGGYGYT
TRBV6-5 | ASSSPRGNYGYT
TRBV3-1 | ASSQGLPGNSYEQY
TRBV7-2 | ASSLPVKERF
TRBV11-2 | ASSSRGPSTDTQY
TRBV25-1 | ASSNKNDGHPYEQY
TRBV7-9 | ASGSNVYEQY
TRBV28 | ASTRRTALNYGYT
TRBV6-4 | ASSREVGTEAF
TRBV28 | ASSEGPLAKNIQY
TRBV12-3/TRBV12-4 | ASSLVKDIYYGYT